The 31 T cell receptor beta chains below come from one sample, sequenced in a study of shared clonotypes between healthy human individuals. TCRdb keeps only in-frame clones here, not all; method: immunoSEQ multiplex PCR. The data hold 2 million or so clones, with 85% to 95% observed a single time. Naive CD8 isolation took CD45RO-negative cells positively selected for CCR7 and excluded terminally differentiated effector memory CD45RA+ cells. The material sequenced was naive CD8+ T cells sorted from blood. These receptors were obtained from a man between 18 and 35 years old in good health.

This clone showed up just once. V and J are TRBV19 and TRBJ2-2, with TRBD1 identical over 7 bases. Losses at the gene ends were 5 bases for V and 5 bases for J; bases not matched to a gene: 14. Germline CDR1 LNHDA, CDR2 SQIVND (reference sequence). The CDR3 has 17 amino acids. For the CDR3, the DNA is TGTGCCAGTAGTGGTCAACAGGGGTGGTTTGGGACCGGGGAGCTGTTTTTT. Amino acids: CASSGQQGWFGTGELFF.

The rearrangement links TRBV2 to TRBJ2-7, with D unclear. The CDR3 is 13 residues long. Germline V gene sequence: CDR1 SNHLY, CDR2 FYNNEI. V was trimmed by 7 bases and J by 4 bases, leaving 14 bases between them. The CDR3 sequence: CASTPGFRYEQYF. CDR3 nucleotide sequence: TGTGCCAGCACTCCTGGTTTTAGGTACGAGCAGTACTTC.

This rearrangement joins TRBV4-3 to TRBJ2-1, with D uncertain. The V gene lost 0 bases and the J gene lost 5 bases, with 8 bases spanning the gap. In germline, CDR1 is LGHNA, CDR2 YSLEER. This CDR3 is built from 14 residues. The CDR3 DNA reads TGCGCCAGCAGCCAAGACCTTCCCGACAATGAGCAGTTCTTC. Translating it yields CASSQDLPDNEQFF.

This chain links TRBV27 with TRBJ1-4; no definite D call. The CDR3 loop spans 13 amino acids. Looked up from germline, CDR1 is MNHEY and CDR2 is SMNVEV (reference sequence). V dropped 4 bases and J dropped 6 bases, with 9 bases sitting between them. CDR3 coding DNA: TGTGCCAGCAGTTCCAGAGTTGATGAAAAACTGTTTTTT. Its protein product is CASSSRVDEKLFF.

V and J are TRBV6-1 and TRBJ2-2, with TRBD1 matching over 10 bases. V gave up 5 bases and J gave up 6 bases; unmatched junction bases: 6. Germline V lookup: CDR1 MNHNS, CDR2 SASEGT. This CDR3 has 15 amino acids. The DNA of the CDR3 is TGTGCCAGCAGTACAGACAGGGGGCATGCCGGGGAGCTGTTTTTT. It yields the protein CASSTDRGHAGELFF.

Worth noting for this clone: This CDR3 is also generated by other DNA sequences in the sample. The chain combines TRBV29-1 with TRBJ2-7, with D possibly being TRBD1 or TRBD2 (5 bases each). CDR1 and CDR2 (germline): SQVTM, ANQGSEA. The CDR3 extends over 14 amino acids. Trimming pared 4 bases from V and 1 base from J, leaving 14 bases between. Here the CDR3 reads CSVATGTVSYEQYF. The CDR3 DNA sequence: TGCAGCGTTGCAACCGGGACGGTGTCCTACGAGCAGTACTTC.

The chain combines TRBV29-1 with TRBJ1-1, with TRBD1 identical over 7 bases. The CDR3 contains 16 residues. V dropped 2 bases and J dropped 1; count of bases not matched to a gene: 10. Germline V gene data show CDR1 as SQVTM and CDR2 as ANQGSEA. The CDR3: CSVEPITGEENTEAFF. CDR3 nucleotides: TGCAGCGTTGAACCGATTACAGGGGAGGAGAACACTGAAGCTTTCTTT.

The genes are TRBV27 and TRBJ2-3; D is uncertain. The CDR3 spans 12 residues. Germline CDR1 is MNHEY and CDR2 is SMNVEV (reference sequence). V lost 1 base and J 4 bases, leaving 3 bases between the germline ends. This CDR3 reads CASSLLSDTQYF. DNA of the CDR3: TGTGCCAGCAGTTTATTGTCAGATACGCAGTATTTT.

The chain has TRBV10-2 and TRBJ1-5, with D tentatively TRBD1 (5 bases). The CDR3 covers 15 residues. Germline V gene sequence: CDR1 WSHSY, CDR2 SAAADI. V lost 2 bases and J 4 bases, leaving 12 bases between the germline ends. The CDR3 loop is CASSEQGERNQPQHF. As DNA, the CDR3 is TGCGCCAGCAGTGAGCAGGGCGAGCGGAATCAGCCCCAGCATTTT.

The chain couples TRBV27 to TRBJ1-5; D perhaps matches TRBD1 (5 bases). Looked up from germline, CDR1 is MNHEY and CDR2 is SMNVEV (reference sequence). V dropped 11 bases and J dropped 0 bases, with 20 bases sitting between them. This CDR3 is built from 16 residues. Written as DNA, the CDR3 is TGTGCCGCGAGACTGGGGGAGGGGTATAGCAATCAGCCCCAGCATTTT. Translation gives CAARLGEGYSNQPQHF.

Written as DNA, the CDR3 is TGTGCCAGCAGTGAACAGCATCACTCTGGAAACACCATATATTTT. Translation gives CASSEQHHSGNTIYF. The chain recombines TRBV6-1 with TRBJ1-3; D call uncertain. CDR3 size: 15 residues. CDR1 is MNHNS and CDR2 is SASEGT in the germline V gene. Trimming cost V 2 bases and J 0 bases, with 8 bases left between them.

Of note for this clone: The sample carries other DNA sequences with the same CDR3. This sequence joins TRBV27 and TRBJ1-5; TRBD1 is a possible D gene (5 bases). V was trimmed by 7 bases and J by 2 bases, leaving 12 bases between them. Germline V gives CDR1 MNHEY, CDR2 SMNVEV (reference sequence). The CDR3 loop spans 14 amino acids. The CDR3 DNA sequence: TGTGCCAGCACCCCGGGGGGTGGCAATCAGCCCCAGCATTTT. Translated, it gives CASTPGGGNQPQHF.

A remark on this clone: Other DNA variants within this sample encode the same CDR3. CDR3 nucleotides: TGTGCCAGCAGTTTCCCCGGATTCTATGGCTACACCTTC. Translating it yields CASSFPGFYGYTF. The chain recombines TRBV27 with TRBJ1-2; no definite D call. CDR3 size: 13 residues. CDR1 is MNHEY, CDR2 SMNVEV, per germline (reference sequence). Trimming shortened V by 3 bases and J by 4 bases, and 9 bases separated the two germline ends.

This clone was seen just once. The junction shows a germline mismatch at one end, possibly a read error. The genes are TRBV30 and TRBJ2-7; 14 nucleotides agree with TRBD2. Germline V lookup: CDR1 GTSNPN, CDR2 SVGIG (reference sequence). CDR3 length: 15 amino acids. The CDR3 coding sequence is TGTGCCTGGACTCAAATGGGACTAGCGGGAGAAGTCAACCGCTTC. Translated, it gives CAWTQMGLAGEVNRF.

Of note for this clone: Other DNA sequences within the sample encode an identical CDR3. This rearrangement joins TRBV6-5 to TRBJ2-7; D uncertain. Germline lookup yields CDR1 MNHEY and CDR2 SVGAGI. The CDR3 is 13 amino acids. V shed 2 bases and J shed 3 bases, with 8 bases lying between them. Here the CDR3 reads CASSYSEGYEQYF. The DNA for the CDR3 is TGTGCCAGCAGTTACAGCGAAGGCTACGAGCAGTACTTC.

A word on this clone: At one of its ends the junction is not consistent with the germline gene, which may arise from a read error. The J gene is TRBJ1-4, the V gene TRBV2; D is unclear. This CDR3 is 14 amino acids long. Germline V gene lookup returns CDR1 SNHLY and CDR2 FYNNEI. Written as DNA, the CDR3 is TGTGCCAGCAGCGAAGATTCAACTAATGAAAAACTGTTTTTT. It encodes CASSEDSTNEKLFF.

The chain has TRBV6-5 and TRBJ2-1; 8 bases are shared with TRBD2. The CDR3 contains 15 residues. Germline V gives CDR1 MNHEY, CDR2 SVGAGI. The J segment lost 4 bases and the V segment lost 1 base, leaving 3 bases of the junction unmatched. The chain's CDR3 is CASSYFRGGYNEQFF. In DNA, the CDR3 is TGTGCCAGCAGTTACTTCCGGGGGGGATACAATGAGCAGTTCTTC.

A note on this clone: Other DNA sequences of this sample code for an identical CDR3. The J gene is TRBJ1-5, the V gene TRBV6-5; 9 nucleotides line up with TRBD1. Trimming removed 6 bases from V and 6 bases from J; junction bases left unmatched: 6. Germline V lookup: CDR1 MNHEY, CDR2 SVGAGI. This CDR3 spans 14 amino acids. DNA of the CDR3: TGTGCCAGCAGCCCGGGACAGGGTCGTCAGCCCCAGCATTTT. It codes for CASSPGQGRQPQHF.

The rearrangement uses TRBV27 and TRBJ2-1; D is unresolved. The V end was cut by 5 bases, the J end by 3 bases, with 8 bases between. This CDR3 is 13 amino acids long. Germline CDR1 reads MNHEY; CDR2 reads SMNVEV (reference sequence). CDR3 coding DNA: TGTGCCAGCAGTGTGGGAAGCTACAATGAGCAGTTCTTC. Amino acid sequence: CASSVGSYNEQFF.

This sequence joins TRBV9 and TRBJ1-1, with D uncertain. CDR1 and CDR2 from the germline V gene are SGDLS and YYNGEE. This CDR3 region has 14 residues. Deletions cut 0 bases from V and 5 bases from J, with 11 bases between. CDR3 nucleotide sequence: TGTGCCAGCAGCGTAGCTGCCAGTTGGACTGAAGCTTTCTTT. Translated, it gives CASSVAASWTEAFF. Drawing the rest from reference TRBV9 and TRBJ1-1, the complete variable domain is DSGVTQTPKHLITATGQRVTLRCSPRSGDLSVYWYQQSLDQGLQFLIQYYNGEERAKGNILERFSAQQFPDLHSELNLSSLELGDSALYFCASSVAASWTEAFFGQGTRLTVV.

DNA of the CDR3: TGTGCCAGCAGCCCCTTCGACGACACCGGGGAGCTGTTTTTT. Amino acid sequence: CASSPFDDTGELFF. This sequence joins TRBV9 and TRBJ2-2; unclear D gene. Trimming left V 4 bases short and J 3 bases short, with 10 bases between. The CDR3 contains 14 residues. The germline V gene has CDR1 SGDLS and CDR2 YYNGEE.

The chain recombines TRBV11-2 with TRBJ2-4; D unresolved. The CDR3 spans 15 residues. The germline CDR1 and CDR2 sequences are SGHAT and FQNNGV. V was trimmed by 3 bases and J by 2 bases, leaving 11 bases between them. The CDR3, as DNA: TGTGCCAGCAGCTTTCACCCGGCCTCCAAAAACATTCAGTACTTC. Its protein is CASSFHPASKNIQYF.

This sequence joins TRBV4-1 and TRBJ1-2; 8 nucleotides align to TRBD1. Germline trimming cut 3 bases from V and 5 bases from J; bases unmatched to any gene: 5. Germline V gene data show CDR1 as MGHRA and CDR2 as YSYEKL. The CDR3 runs 14 residues. The CDR3 reads CASSQRTGSYGYTF. The CDR3 DNA sequence: TGCGCCAGCAGCCAGCGGACAGGGAGTTATGGCTACACCTTC.

This clone was picked up one time. The chain uses TRBV4-3 and TRBJ2-7; 9 positions match TRBD1. There are 16 residues in the CDR3. V lost 0 bases, J lost 4 bases, and 7 bases stayed unmatched. Germline CDR1 reads LGHNA; CDR2 reads YSLEER. The CDR3 reads CASSQELTGGLYEQYF. In nucleotides, the CDR3 is TGCGCCAGCAGCCAAGAATTAACAGGGGGCCTGTACGAGCAGTACTTC.

With regard to this clone: Different DNA sequences within this sample yield the same CDR3. The gene calls are TRBV4-3 and TRBJ2-7; D perhaps matches TRBD1 (5 bases). This CDR3 spans 13 amino acids. CDR1 and CDR2 (germline): LGHNA, YSLEER. Trimming pared 0 bases from V and 4 bases from J, leaving 7 bases between. The CDR3 here is CASSQDSGYEQYF. CDR3 DNA sequence: TGCGCCAGCAGCCAAGATTCAGGGTACGAGCAGTACTTC.

V and J are TRBV5-4 and TRBJ2-3; 9 nucleotides match TRBD2. CDR1 and CDR2 (germline): SGHNT, YYREEE (reference sequence). The CDR3 runs to 16 residues. The V and J ends lost 1 base and 0 bases, in that order; junction bases with no gene match: 3. The CDR3 nucleotides read TGTGCCAGCAGCTTGTGGCGGGGGGGGAGCACAGATACGCAGTATTTT. Its protein is CASSLWRGGSTDTQYF.

The chain has TRBV28 and TRBJ2-3, with TRBD2 matching 7 bases. CDR3 length equals 15 residues. Trimming at V came to 5 bases and at J to 1 base, leaving 6 bases not matched to a gene. CDR1 is MDHEN, CDR2 SYDVKM, per germline. The CDR3 region has the DNA TGTGCCAGCAGTCCCCCACGGGGGGGCACAGATACGCAGTATTTT. Its translation: CASSPPRGGTDTQYF.

With regard to this clone: The sample has other DNA sequences that encode this CDR3 too. The chain combines TRBV5-6 with TRBJ1-6; D gene unclear. This CDR3 contains 12 residues. With 0 bases removed from V and 9 bases from J, the gap between germline ends came to 4 bases. Germline V gives CDR1 SGHDT, CDR2 YYEEEE. The CDR3 nucleotides read TGTGCCAGCAGCTTGGGTGGTTCACCCCTCCACTTT. Protein sequence: CASSLGGSPLHF.

The chain uses TRBV29-1 and TRBJ2-1; 14 bases are a match to TRBD2. The CDR3 runs 15 residues. Looked up from germline, CDR1 is SQVTM and CDR2 is ANQGSEA. The V segment lost 1 base and the J segment 4 bases; nucleotides outside the gene matches: 0. CDR3 protein: CSVEGLAGGYNEQFF. The CDR3 region has the DNA TGCAGCGTTGAAGGACTAGCGGGGGGGTACAATGAGCAGTTCTTC.

The chain employs TRBV5-6 and TRBJ1-4; D is ambiguous. The CDR3 runs to 12 residues. The germline CDR1 and CDR2 sequences are SGHDT and YYEEEE. V was clipped by 4 bases and J by 7 bases, with 8 bases between them. The CDR3 bases are TGTGCCAGCAGCCTATACACTGAAAAACTGTTTTTT. Translation gives CASSLYTEKLFF.

Turning to this clone: In the same sample, other DNA sequences code for this CDR3. V and J are TRBV4-3 and TRBJ1-1; no definite D call. The CDR3 totals 13 residues. CDR1 LGHNA and CDR2 YSLEER come from the germline V gene. Deletions cut 3 bases from V and 1 base from J, with 6 bases between. In DNA, the CDR3 is TGCGCCAGCAGCCATCTTGAGAACACTGAAGCTTTCTTT. Amino acid sequence: CASSHLENTEAFF.